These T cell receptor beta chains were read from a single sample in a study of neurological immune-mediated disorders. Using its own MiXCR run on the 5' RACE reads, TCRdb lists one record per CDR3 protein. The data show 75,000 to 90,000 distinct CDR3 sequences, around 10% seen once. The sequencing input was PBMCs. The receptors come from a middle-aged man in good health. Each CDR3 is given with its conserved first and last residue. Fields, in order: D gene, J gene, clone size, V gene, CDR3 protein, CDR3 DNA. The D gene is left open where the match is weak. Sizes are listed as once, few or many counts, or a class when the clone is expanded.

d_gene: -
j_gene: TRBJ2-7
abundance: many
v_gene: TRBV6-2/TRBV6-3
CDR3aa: CASSGVSYEQYF
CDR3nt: TGTGCCAGCAGCGGTGTCTCCTACGAGCAGTACTTC

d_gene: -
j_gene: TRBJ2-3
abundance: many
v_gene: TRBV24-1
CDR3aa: CATPLESLGVTDTQYF
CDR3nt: TGTGCCACCCCACTTGAGTCCTTAGGAGTCACAGATACGCAGTATTTT

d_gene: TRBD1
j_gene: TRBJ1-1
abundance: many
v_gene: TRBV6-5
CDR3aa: CASSGGTGRLTEAFF
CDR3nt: TGTGCCAGCAGTGGAGGGACAGGGAGATTGACTGAAGCTTTCTTT

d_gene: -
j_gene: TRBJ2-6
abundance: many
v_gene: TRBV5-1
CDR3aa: CASSPGRGAGANVLTF
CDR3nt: TGCGCCAGCAGCCCCGGACGGGGGGCGGGGGCCAACGTCCTGACTTTC

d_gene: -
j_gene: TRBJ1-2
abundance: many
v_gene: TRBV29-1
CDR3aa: CSVPSGLYGYTF
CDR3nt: TGCAGCGTTCCCTCAGGGCTCTATGGCTACACCTTC

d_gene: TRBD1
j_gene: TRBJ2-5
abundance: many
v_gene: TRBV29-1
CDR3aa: CSDTGQPGTQYF
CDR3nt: TGCAGCGATACGGGACAGCCAGGGACCCAGTACTTC

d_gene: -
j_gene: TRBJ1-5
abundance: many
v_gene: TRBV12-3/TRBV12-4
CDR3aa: CASSLQFNQPQHF
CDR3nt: TGTGCCAGCAGTTTACAGTTCAATCAGCCCCAGCATTTT

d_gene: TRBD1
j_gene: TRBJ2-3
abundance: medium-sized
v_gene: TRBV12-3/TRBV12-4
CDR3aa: CASSGGTGLTSTDTQYF
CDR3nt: TGTGCCAGCAGTGGCGGGACAGGTCTCACCAGCACAGATACGCAGTATTTT

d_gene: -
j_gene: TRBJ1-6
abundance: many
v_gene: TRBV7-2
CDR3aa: CASSPDTLTLHF
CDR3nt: TGTGCCAGCAGTCCGGATACTCTTACCCTCCACTTT

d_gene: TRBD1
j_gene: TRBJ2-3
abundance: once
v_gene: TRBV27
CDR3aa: CASTPGLGTDPQYF
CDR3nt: TGTGCAAGCACTCCCGGTTTAGGGACAGATCCGCAGTATTTT

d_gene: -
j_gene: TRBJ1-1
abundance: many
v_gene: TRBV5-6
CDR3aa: CASNTGYMNTEAFF
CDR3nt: TGTGCCAGCAATACAGGGTATATGAACACTGAAGCTTTCTTT

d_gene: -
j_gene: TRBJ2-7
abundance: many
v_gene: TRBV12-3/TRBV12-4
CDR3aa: CASGDPGEQYF
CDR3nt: TGTGCCAGCGGGGACCCGGGAGAGCAGTACTTC

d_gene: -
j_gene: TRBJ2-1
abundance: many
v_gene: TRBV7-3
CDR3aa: CASSLKGGKGYNEQFF
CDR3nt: TGTGCCAGCAGCTTAAAGGGCGGGAAGGGCTACAATGAGCAGTTCTTC

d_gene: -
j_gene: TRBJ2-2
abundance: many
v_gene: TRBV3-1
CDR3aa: CASSHPGALTGELFF
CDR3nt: TGTGCCAGCAGCCACCCAGGAGCCCTTACCGGGGAGCTGTTTTTT

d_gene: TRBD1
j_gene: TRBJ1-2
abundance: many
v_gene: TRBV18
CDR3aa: CASSTSGQVYGYTF
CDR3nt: TGTGCCAGCTCGACCTCAGGACAGGTCTATGGCTACACCTTC

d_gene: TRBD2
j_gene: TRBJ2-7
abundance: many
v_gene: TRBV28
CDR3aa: CASKRGKIGEQYF
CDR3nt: TGTGCCAGCAAGCGGGGAAAGATAGGAGAGCAGTACTTC

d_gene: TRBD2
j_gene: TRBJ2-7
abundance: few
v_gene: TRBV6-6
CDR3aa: CASSRGLAVNEQYF
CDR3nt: TGTGCCAGCAGCCGGGGACTAGCCGTCAACGAGCAGTACTTC